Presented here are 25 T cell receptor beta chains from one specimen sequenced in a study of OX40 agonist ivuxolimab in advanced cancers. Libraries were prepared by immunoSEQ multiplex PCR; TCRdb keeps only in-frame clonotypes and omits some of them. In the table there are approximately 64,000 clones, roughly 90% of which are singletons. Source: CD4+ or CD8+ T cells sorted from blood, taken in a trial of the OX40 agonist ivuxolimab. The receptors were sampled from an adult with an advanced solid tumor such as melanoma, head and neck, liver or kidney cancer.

CDR3 bases: TGTGCCAGCTCCTCACGGACAGGGGCCCACGAGCAGTACTTC. Protein product: CASSSRTGAHEQYF. The chain joins TRBV18 to TRBJ2-7; 9 nucleotides match TRBD1. Trimming at V came to 6 bases and at J to 5 bases, leaving 8 bases not matched to a gene. CDR1 is KGHSH, CDR2 LQKENI, per germline. CDR3 length: 14 amino acids.

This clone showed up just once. Here the CDR3 DNA reads TGCAGTGCTCCCGGGACGCACGGAGCTTTCTTT. This translates into CSAPGTHGAFF. The V call is TRBV20-1, the J call TRBJ1-1; TRBD1 is a possible D gene (5 bases). Germline V gene sequence: CDR1 DFQATT, CDR2 SNEGSKA (reference sequence). This CDR3 is 11 amino acids long. Trimming took off 5 bases at V and 10 bases at J, with 14 bases between the two ends.

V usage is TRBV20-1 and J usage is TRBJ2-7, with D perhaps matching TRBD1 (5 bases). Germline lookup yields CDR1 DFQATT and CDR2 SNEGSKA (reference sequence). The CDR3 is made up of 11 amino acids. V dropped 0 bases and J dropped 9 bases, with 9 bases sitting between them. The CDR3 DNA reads TGCAGTGCTAGAGAAGGGGAAAGGCAGTACTTC. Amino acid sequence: CSAREGERQYF.

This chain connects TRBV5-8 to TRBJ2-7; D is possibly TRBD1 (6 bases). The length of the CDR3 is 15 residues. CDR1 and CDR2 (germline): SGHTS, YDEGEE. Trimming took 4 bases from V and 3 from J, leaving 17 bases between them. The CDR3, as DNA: TGTGCCAGCAGCAGAGGGGGTGTCATCCGCTACGAGCAGTACTTC. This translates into CASSRGGVIRYEQYF.

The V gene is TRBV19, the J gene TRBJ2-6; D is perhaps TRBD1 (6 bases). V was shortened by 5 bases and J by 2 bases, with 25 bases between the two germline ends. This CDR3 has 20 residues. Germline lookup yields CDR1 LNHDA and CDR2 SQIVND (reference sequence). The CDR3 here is CASSLRTTGYSLAGANVLTF. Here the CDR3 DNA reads TGTGCCAGTAGTTTACGGACCACAGGGTACTCCCTAGCTGGGGCCAACGTCCTGACTTTC.

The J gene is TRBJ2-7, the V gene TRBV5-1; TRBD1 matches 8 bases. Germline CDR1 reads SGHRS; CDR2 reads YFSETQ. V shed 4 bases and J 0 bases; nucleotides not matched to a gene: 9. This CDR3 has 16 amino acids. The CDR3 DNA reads TGCGCCAGCAGCCCGACCGGACAGGGAGGCTCCTACGAGCAGTACTTC. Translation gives CASSPTGQGGSYEQYF.

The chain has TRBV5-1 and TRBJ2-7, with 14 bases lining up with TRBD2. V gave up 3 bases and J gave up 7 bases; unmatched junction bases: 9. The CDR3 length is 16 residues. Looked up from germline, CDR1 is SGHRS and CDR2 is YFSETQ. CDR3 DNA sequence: TGCGCCAGCAGCTCCACCGGGACTAGCGGGAGCGGGGAGCAGTACTTC. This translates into CASSSTGTSGSGEQYF.

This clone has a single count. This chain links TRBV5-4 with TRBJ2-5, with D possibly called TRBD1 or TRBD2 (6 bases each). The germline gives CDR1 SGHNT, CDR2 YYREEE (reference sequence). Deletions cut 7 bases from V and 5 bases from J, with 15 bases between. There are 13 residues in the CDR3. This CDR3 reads CASHGGLIETQYF. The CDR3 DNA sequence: TGTGCCAGCCACGGGGGCCTAATCGAGACCCAGTACTTC.

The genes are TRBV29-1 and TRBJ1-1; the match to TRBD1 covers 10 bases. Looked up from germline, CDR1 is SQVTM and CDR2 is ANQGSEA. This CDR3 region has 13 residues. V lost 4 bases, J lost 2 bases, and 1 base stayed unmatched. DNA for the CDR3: TGCAGCGTTGGGGACAGGGGAAACACTGAAGCTTTCTTT. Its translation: CSVGDRGNTEAFF.

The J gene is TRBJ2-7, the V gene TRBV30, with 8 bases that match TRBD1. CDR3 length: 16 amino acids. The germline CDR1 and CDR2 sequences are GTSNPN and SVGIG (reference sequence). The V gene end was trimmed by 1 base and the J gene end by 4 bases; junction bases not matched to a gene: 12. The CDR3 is CAWSGPRQGKGYEQYF. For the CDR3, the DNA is TGTGCCTGGAGTGGACCCCGACAGGGGAAGGGATACGAGCAGTACTTC.

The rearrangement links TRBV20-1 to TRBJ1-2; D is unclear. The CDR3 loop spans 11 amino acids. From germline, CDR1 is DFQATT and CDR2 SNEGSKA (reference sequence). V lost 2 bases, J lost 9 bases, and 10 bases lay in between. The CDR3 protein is CSARTGESYTF. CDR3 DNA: TGCAGTGCTAGAACCGGTGAGAGCTACACCTTC.

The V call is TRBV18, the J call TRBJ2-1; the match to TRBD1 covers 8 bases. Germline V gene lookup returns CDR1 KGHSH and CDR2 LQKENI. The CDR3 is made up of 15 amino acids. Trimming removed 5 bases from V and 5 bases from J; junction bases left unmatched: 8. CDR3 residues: CASSVSGGAHNEQFF. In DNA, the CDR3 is TGTGCCAGCTCAGTATCAGGGGGCGCCCACAATGAGCAGTTCTTC.

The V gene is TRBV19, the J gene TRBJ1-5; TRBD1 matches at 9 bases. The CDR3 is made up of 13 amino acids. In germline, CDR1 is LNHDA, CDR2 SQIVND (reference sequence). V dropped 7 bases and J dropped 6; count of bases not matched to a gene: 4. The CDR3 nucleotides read TGTGCCAGTACCCCGACAGGGGGTCAGCCCCAGCATTTT. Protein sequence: CASTPTGGQPQHF.

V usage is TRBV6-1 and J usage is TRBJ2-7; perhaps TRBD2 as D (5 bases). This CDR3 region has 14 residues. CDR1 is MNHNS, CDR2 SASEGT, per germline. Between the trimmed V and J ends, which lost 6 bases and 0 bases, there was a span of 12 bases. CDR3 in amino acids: CASRPRRSSYEQYF. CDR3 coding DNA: TGTGCCAGCAGGCCCAGGAGGAGCTCCTACGAGCAGTACTTC.

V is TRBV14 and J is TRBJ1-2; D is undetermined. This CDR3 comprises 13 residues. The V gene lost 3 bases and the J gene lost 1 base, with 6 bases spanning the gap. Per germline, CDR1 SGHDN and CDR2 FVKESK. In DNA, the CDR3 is TGTGCCAGCAGCCAGGGATTTAACTATGGCTACACCTTC. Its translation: CASSQGFNYGYTF.

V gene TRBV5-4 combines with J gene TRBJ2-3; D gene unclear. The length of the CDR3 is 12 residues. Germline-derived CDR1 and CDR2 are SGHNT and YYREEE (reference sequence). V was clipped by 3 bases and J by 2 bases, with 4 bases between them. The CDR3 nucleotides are TGTGCCAGCAGCTCGGTCACAGATACGCAGTATTTT. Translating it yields CASSSVTDTQYF.

The CDR3 bases are TGCGCCAGCAGCTTGGCGAGGCAGGGTTCCACAGATACGCAGTATTTT. It translates to CASSLARQGSTDTQYF. This chain connects TRBV5-1 to TRBJ2-3; perhaps TRBD1 as D (5 bases). The germline V gene has CDR1 SGHRS and CDR2 YFSETQ. V was pared by 0 bases and J by 2 bases, with 13 bases between. The CDR3 has 16 residues.

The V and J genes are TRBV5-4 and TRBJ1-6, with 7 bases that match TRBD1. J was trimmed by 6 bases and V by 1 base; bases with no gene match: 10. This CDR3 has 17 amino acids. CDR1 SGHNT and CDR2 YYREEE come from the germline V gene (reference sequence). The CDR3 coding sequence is TGTGCCAGCAGCTTGTACCTCGACAGGGTTACTAATTCACCCCTCCACTTT. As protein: CASSLYLDRVTNSPLHF.

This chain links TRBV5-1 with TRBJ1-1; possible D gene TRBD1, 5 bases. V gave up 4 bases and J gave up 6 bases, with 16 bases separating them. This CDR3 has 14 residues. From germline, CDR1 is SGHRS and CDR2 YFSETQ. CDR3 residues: CASSDERGFSEAFF. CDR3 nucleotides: TGCGCCAGCAGCGACGAGAGGGGCTTCTCTGAAGCTTTCTTT.

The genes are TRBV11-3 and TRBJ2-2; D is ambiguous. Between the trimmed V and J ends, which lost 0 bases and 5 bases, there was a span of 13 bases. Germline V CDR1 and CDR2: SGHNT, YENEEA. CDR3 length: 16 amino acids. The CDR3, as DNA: TGTGCCAGCAGCTTAGATCGTCCAGCACCAACCGGGGAGCTGTTTTTT. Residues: CASSLDRPAPTGELFF.

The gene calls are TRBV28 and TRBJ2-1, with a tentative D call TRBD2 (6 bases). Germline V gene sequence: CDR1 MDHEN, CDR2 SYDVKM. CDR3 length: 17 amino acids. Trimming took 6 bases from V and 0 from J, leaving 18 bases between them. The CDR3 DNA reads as TGTGCCAGCAGCTCCTATAGCGGAGACCCCTCCTACAATGAGCAGTTCTTC. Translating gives CASSSYSGDPSYNEQFF.

The CDR3 loop reads CASSLARLAGETQYF. For the CDR3, the DNA is TGCGCCAGCAGCTTGGCCAGACTAGCGGGAGAGACCCAGTACTTC. The chain recombines TRBV5-1 with TRBJ2-5; 10 bases fit TRBD2. After removal of 0 bases from V and 4 bases from J, the junction contained 3 bases not matched to a gene. Germline V gene data show CDR1 as SGHRS and CDR2 as YFSETQ. CDR3 size: 15 residues.

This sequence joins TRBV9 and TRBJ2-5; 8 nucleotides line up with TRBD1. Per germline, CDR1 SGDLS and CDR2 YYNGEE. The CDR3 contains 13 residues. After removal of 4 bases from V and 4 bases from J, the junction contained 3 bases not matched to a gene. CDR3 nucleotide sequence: TGTGCCAGCAGCCACACAGGGGGAGAGACCCAGTACTTC. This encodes CASSHTGGETQYF.

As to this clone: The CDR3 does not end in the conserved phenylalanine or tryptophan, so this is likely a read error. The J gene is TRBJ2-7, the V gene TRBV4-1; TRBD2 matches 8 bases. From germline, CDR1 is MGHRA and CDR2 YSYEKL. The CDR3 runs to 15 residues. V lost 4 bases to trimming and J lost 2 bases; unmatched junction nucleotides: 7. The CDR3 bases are TGCGCCAGCAGCCTCCGGGAGGGCCTACCCTACGAGCAGTACCTC. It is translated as CASSLREGLPYEQYL.

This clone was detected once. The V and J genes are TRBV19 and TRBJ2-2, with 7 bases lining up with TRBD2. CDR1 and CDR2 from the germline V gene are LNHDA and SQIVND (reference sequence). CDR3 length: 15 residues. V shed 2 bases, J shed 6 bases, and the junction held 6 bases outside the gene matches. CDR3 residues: CASSITAGAAGELFF. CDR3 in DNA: TGTGCCAGTAGTATAACGGCGGGAGCGGCCGGGGAGCTGTTTTTT.